This TCR beta chain was obtained from a study of blood T cells in healthy people across ages. Germline loops: CDR1 MNHNY, CDR2 SVGAGI (reference sequence). V lost 7 bases and J lost 2; bases outside the gene matches: 11. CDR3 length: 15 amino acids. A second PCR, run for roughly 7 to 12 cycles, used a sample-barcoded 5' primer plus a J-beta primer mix. From the 5' RACE reads, TCRdb called clonotypes with MiXCR, one entry per CDR3 protein. The sample comprises about 670,000 distinct CDR3 sequences, 52% of which are singletons, and 13% rests with the top ten. Sequenced input: blood. The rearrangement joins TRBV6-6 to TRBJ2-7; TRBD1 aligns across 7 bases. The receptor was isolated from a woman at least 80 years old in good health. This CDR3 reads CASTPGRGFTYEQYF. DNA for the CDR3: TGTGCCAGCACCCCTGGCAGGGGGTTTACCTACGAGCAGTACTTC.